The 27 T cell receptor beta chains listed next were all sequenced from one sample in a study of a mutant IDH1 vaccine in newly diagnosed glioma. Method: immunoSEQ multiplex PCR; TCRdb's copy keeps in-frame clones and lacks some. The top ten clones hold 11% of a sample with fewer than 35,000 clones, roughly 78% of them seen once. Antigens for these TCRs are unknown. Time point indicated: week 35, safety follow-up. Each dose of the vaccine consisted of 300 ug of mutant IDH1 20-mer peptide, with topical imiquimod. The sample here was PBMCs, taken from a glioma patient whose treatment included an IDH1 peptide vaccine. These receptors were obtained from a woman aged 40-49 years with glioma.

The V and J genes are TRBV9 and TRBJ2-7; 7 bases are a match to TRBD1. J gave up 5 bases and V 3 bases, and 2 bases lay outside the gene matches. The CDR3 sequence is 12 residues long. From germline, CDR1 is SGDLS and CDR2 YYNGEE. For the CDR3, the DNA is TGTGCCAGCAGCGCGACAGGGAACGAGCAGTACTTC. Translating it yields CASSATGNEQYF.

The chain joins TRBV5-4 to TRBJ2-3, with D possibly TRBD2 on 5 matching bases. Germline loops: CDR1 SGHNT, CDR2 YYREEE (reference sequence). CDR3 length: 14 amino acids. The ends were cut back, 0 bases at V and 8 bases at J, with 13 bases in the middle. This CDR3 reads CASSLGGQRGTQYF. CDR3 DNA sequence: TGTGCCAGCAGCTTGGGCGGGCAACGGGGTACGCAGTATTTT.

The CDR3 DNA is TGTGCCAGCGCCTGGTCAGGGGATCAAGAGACCCAGTACTTC. This gives the protein CASAWSGDQETQYF. The rearrangement uses TRBV19 and TRBJ2-5, with a weak D call TRBD1 (6 bases). This CDR3 region has 14 residues. The V gene lost 9 bases and the J gene lost 2 bases, with 16 bases spanning the gap. Germline-derived CDR1 and CDR2 are LNHDA and SQIVND (reference sequence).

V is TRBV2 and J is TRBJ2-7; 7 positions agree with TRBD2. The CDR3 spans 14 residues. V lost 8 bases and J lost 2; bases outside the gene matches: 9. Germline V gene sequence: CDR1 SNHLY, CDR2 FYNNEI. CDR3: CASVRGGAPYEQYF. The CDR3 DNA reads TGTGCCAGCGTGAGGGGAGGGGCCCCCTACGAGCAGTACTTC.

The gene calls are TRBV12-5 and TRBJ1-5; 8 bases are shared with TRBD1. CDR3 length equals 15 residues. Germline V lookup: CDR1 LGHNT, CDR2 FRNRAP. Losses at the gene ends were 7 bases for V and 4 bases for J; bases not matched to a gene: 9. In nucleotides, the CDR3 is TGTGCTAGTGTATGGGCAGGGGGCCCAAATCAGCCCCAGCATTTT. Translation gives CASVWAGGPNQPQHF. Filled out from reference TRBV12-5 and TRBJ1-5, the complete variable domain reads DARVTQTPRHKVTEMGQEVTMRCQPILGHNTVFWYRQTMMQGLELLAYFRNRAPLDDSGMPKDRFSAEMPDATLATLKIQPSEPRDSAVYFCASVWAGGPNQPQHFGDGTRLSIL.

The chain is built from TRBV5-1 and TRBJ2-3; 10 positions match TRBD2. From germline, CDR1 is SGHRS and CDR2 YFSETQ. The CDR3 has 19 residues. V trimming: 3 bases; J trimming: 5 bases; junction bases outside the gene matches: 18. CDR3 sequence reads: CASSWVGERGGRGQDTQYF. The CDR3 DNA follows: TGCGCCAGCAGCTGGGTTGGGGAGCGGGGGGGCCGGGGTCAAGATACGCAGTATTTT.

The CDR3 protein is CASSSTGTQGETQYF. CDR3 sequence (DNA): TGTGCCAGCAGCTCTACCGGGACCCAAGGGGAGACCCAGTACTTC. The chain is built from TRBV7-2 and TRBJ2-5; D may be TRBD1 or TRBD2 (5 bases each). Germline CDR1 reads SGHTA; CDR2 reads FQGNSA. This CDR3 has 15 amino acids. Between the trimmed V and J ends, which lost 4 bases and 5 bases, there was a span of 17 bases. Looking up the rest from reference TRBV7-2 and TRBJ2-5 gives the full variable domain: GAGVSQSPSNKVTEKGKDVELRCDPISGHTALYWYRQSLGQGLEFLIYFQGNSAPDKSGLPSDRFSAERTGGSVSTLTIQRTQQEDSAVYLCASSSTGTQGETQYFGPGTRLLVL.

The CDR3, as DNA: TGTGCCAGTAAGGGGGGGTTGAACACTGAAGCTTTCTTT. Residues: CASKGGLNTEAFF. The chain couples TRBV19 to TRBJ1-1, with a possible D match to TRBD1 (6 bases). Germline V CDR1 and CDR2: LNHDA, SQIVND (reference sequence). The CDR3 is 13 residues long. V shed 7 bases and J shed 0 bases, with 9 bases lying between them. The full variable domain, rest sourced from reference TRBV19 and TRBJ1-1, is DGGITQSPKYLFRKEGQNVTLSCEQNLNHDAMYWYRQDPGQGLRLIYYSQIVNDFQKGDIAEGYSVSREKKESFPLTVTSAQKNPTAFYLCASKGGLNTEAFFGQGTRLTVV.

Judged by abundance, this clone is medium-sized. The chain combines TRBV15 with TRBJ2-5; weak D call: TRBD1 (6 bases). The germline V and J ends were trimmed by 5 bases and 1 base, with 17 bases remaining between them. The CDR3 consists of 16 residues. Germline CDR1 LNHNV, CDR2 YYDKDF (reference sequence). The CDR3 bases are TGTGCCACCAGCGGGACGATGACAGGACTCCAAGAGACCCAGTACTTC. Its translation: CATSGTMTGLQETQYF.

The chain has TRBV4-3 and TRBJ2-3, with 8 bases matching TRBD2. CDR3 length equals 16 residues. Germline loops: CDR1 LGHNA, CDR2 YSLEER. With V trimmed by 0 bases and J by 3 bases, 5 bases remained unmatched. CDR3 region: CASSQDWGGGTDTQYF. DNA for the CDR3: TGCGCCAGCAGCCAAGATTGGGGCGGGGGGACAGATACGCAGTATTTT.

This clone was observed a handful of times. V and J are TRBV4-1 and TRBJ1-5, with D unresolved. Between the trimmed V and J ends, which lost 2 bases and 0 bases, there was a span of 8 bases. This CDR3 spans 15 amino acids. The germline gives CDR1 MGHRA, CDR2 YSYEKL. The CDR3 sequence is CASSQSGPSNQPQHF. In DNA form, the CDR3 reads TGCGCCAGCAGCCAATCAGGACCTAGCAATCAGCCCCAGCATTTT.

The chain couples TRBV4-3 to TRBJ2-7; the D is unclear. The CDR3 runs to 14 residues. Germline V gives CDR1 LGHNA, CDR2 YSLEER. V lost 5 bases to trimming and J lost 3 bases, with 14 bases between them. This CDR3 reads CASSSMASSYEQYF. The CDR3, as DNA: TGCGCCAGCAGCTCGATGGCTTCGAGCTACGAGCAGTACTTC.

The chain combines TRBV29-1 with TRBJ2-1; 10 bases line up with TRBD2. V lost 5 bases and J lost 6; bases outside the gene matches: 4. This CDR3 spans 13 amino acids. Germline V CDR1 and CDR2: SQVTM, ANQGSEA. CDR3 in amino acids: CSVRSGGVNEQFF. The DNA for the CDR3 is TGCAGCGTTCGGAGCGGGGGGGTCAATGAGCAGTTCTTC.

This chain uses TRBV7-2 with TRBJ1-5, with TRBD1 as a possible D gene (6 bases). Germline CDR1 is SGHTA and CDR2 is FQGNSA. V lost 5 bases and J 1 base, leaving 12 bases between the germline ends. This CDR3 is built from 15 residues. CDR3 in amino acids: CASSTQGSSNQPQHF. The CDR3 DNA sequence: TGTGCCAGCAGCACACAGGGTTCGAGCAATCAGCCCCAGCATTTT.

A remark on this clone: Other DNA sequences of this sample code for an identical CDR3. J is TRBJ2-5 and V is TRBV12-5; D may be TRBD2 (6 bases). Germline assignment: CDR1 LGHNT and CDR2 FRNRAP. Trimming removed 4 bases from V and 2 bases from J, with 14 bases in between. CDR3 length: 15 residues. The CDR3 DNA follows: TGTGCTAGTGGTTACTACTTCGGGGGACAAGAGACCCAGTACTTC. Protein: CASGYYFGGQETQYF.

This chain uses TRBV11-1 with TRBJ1-4; D is perhaps TRBD1 (6 bases). The V and J ends lost 5 bases and 8 bases respectively, with 15 bases between them. This CDR3 contains 14 residues. Germline V lookup: CDR1 SGHAT, CDR2 FQDESV (reference sequence). The CDR3 DNA sequence: TGTGCCAGCAGCGTTGACAGGTGGGAGGAAAAACTGTTTTTT. It yields the protein CASSVDRWEEKLFF.

This clone occurred once. The chain joins TRBV30 to TRBJ2-7; D not certain. Germline loops: CDR1 GTSNPN, CDR2 SVGIG (reference sequence). This CDR3 comprises 12 residues. The ends were cut back, 0 bases at V and 4 bases at J, with 7 bases in the middle. CDR3 coding DNA: TGTGCCTGGAGTGTAGGTCGTTACGAGCAGTACTTC. Protein: CAWSVGRYEQYF.

The rearrangement links TRBV5-6 to TRBJ2-3, with D possibly being TRBD1 or TRBD2 (5 bases each). From germline, CDR1 is SGHDT and CDR2 YYEEEE. This CDR3 region has 15 residues. The ends were cut back, 7 bases at V and 5 bases at J, with 20 bases in the middle. The CDR3 DNA reads as TGTGCCAGCGGAAGAGGGGTTAGCGTGGGAGATACGCAGTATTTT. It translates to CASGRGVSVGDTQYF. The whole variable domain, remainder taken from reference TRBV5-6 and TRBJ2-3, is DAGVTQSPTHLIKTRGQQVTLRCSPKSGHDTVSWYQQALGQGPQFIFQYYEEEERQRGNFPDRFSGHQFPNYSSELNVNALLLGDSALYLCASGRGVSVGDTQYFGPGTRLTVL.

This clone was recorded once. This chain uses TRBV7-9 with TRBJ2-7, with TRBD1 matching 7 bases. Germline V CDR1 and CDR2: SEHNR, FQNEAQ (reference sequence). V lost 8 bases and J lost 5; bases outside the gene matches: 15. The CDR3 loop spans 15 amino acids. The CDR3 loop is CASEGQGVPGNEQYF. CDR3 nucleotide sequence: TGTGCCAGCGAGGGGCAGGGGGTTCCCGGGAACGAGCAGTACTTC.

Worth noting for this clone: Relative to the germline gene, one junction end is altered; a read error may explain this. V and J are TRBV9 and TRBJ1-1; D is uncertain. CDR3 length: 9 amino acids. Per the germline V gene, CDR1 is SGDLS and CDR2 is YYNGEE. The CDR3 DNA sequence: TGTGCCAGCAGCGCCCAGCATGACTTT. This gives the protein CASSAQHDF.

This clone was detected a few times. This chain uses TRBV7-9 with TRBJ1-2, with D perhaps matching TRBD1 (5 bases). This CDR3 has 15 amino acids. Germline V lookup: CDR1 SEHNR, CDR2 FQNEAQ (reference sequence). V dropped 4 bases and J dropped 0 bases, with 12 bases sitting between them. CDR3 loop: CASSSAPGPNYGYTF. The CDR3 DNA sequence: TGTGCCAGCAGCTCCGCCCCGGGGCCTAACTATGGCTACACCTTC.

This clone was seen a handful of times. The rearrangement joins TRBV5-1 to TRBJ1-2; tentative D call: TRBD1 (6 bases). Germline V gene lookup returns CDR1 SGHRS and CDR2 YFSETQ. V was pared by 0 bases and J by 3 bases, with 6 bases between. The CDR3 covers 13 residues. The CDR3 spells CASSLEGDYGYTF. In nucleotides, the CDR3 is TGCGCCAGCAGCTTGGAGGGGGACTATGGCTACACCTTC.

The chain recombines TRBV15 with TRBJ2-3; no definite D call. Trimming took off 2 bases at V and 0 bases at J, with 0 bases between the two ends. The CDR3 length is 12 residues. Germline V gene data show CDR1 as LNHNV and CDR2 as YYDKDF (reference sequence). In DNA form, the CDR3 reads TGTGCCACCAGCAGAAGCACAGATACGCAGTATTTT. Residues: CATSRSTDTQYF.

The CDR3 region is CASSPSRTGGANSPLHF. DNA for the CDR3: TGTGCCAGCAGCCCTTCCCGGACAGGGGGTGCTAATTCACCCCTCCACTTT. The rearrangement joins TRBV7-9 to TRBJ1-6; 10 bases fit TRBD1. Germline CDR1 and CDR2: SEHNR and FQNEAQ (reference sequence). V was pared by 5 bases and J by 6 bases, with 10 bases of the junction left unmatched. The CDR3 length is 17 residues.

The chain uses TRBV5-5 and TRBJ1-2; 9 bases agree with TRBD1. V gave up 4 bases and J gave up 1 base; unmatched junction bases: 11. Germline CDR1 and CDR2: SGHKS and YYEKEE (reference sequence). There are 17 residues in the CDR3. The CDR3 region has the DNA TGTGCCAGCAGCACGGCGACAGGGGGAGTCAATAACTATGGCTACACCTTC. It encodes CASSTATGGVNNYGYTF.

The gene calls are TRBV2 and TRBJ1-1, with 7 nucleotides matching TRBD1. J gave up 4 bases and V 3 bases, and 2 bases lay outside the gene matches. The CDR3 runs 13 residues. Germline CDR1 SNHLY, CDR2 FYNNEI. The CDR3 reads CASSDYRGTEAFF. CDR3 DNA sequence: TGTGCCAGCAGTGATTACAGGGGCACTGAAGCTTTCTTT.

Only one count was recorded for this clone. An end of the junction differs from the germline gene, which may be a read error. This chain joins TRBV9 and TRBJ1-1, with D perhaps TRBD1 (5 bases). The CDR3 is made up of 11 amino acids. Germline V gene lookup returns CDR1 SGDLS and CDR2 YYNGEE. CDR3 sequence reads: CASSVEWGPVF. CDR3 bases: TGTGCCAGCAGCGTAGAATGGGGCCCTGTCTTT.